The sequence of this T cell receptor (beta chain) was determined in a study of shared clonotypes between healthy human individuals. Study-wide results and caveats: Memory subsets generally showed lower estimated richness than naive subsets. Among non-shared clonotypes, generation probabilities were lower than among those shared by all four donors.

The assay ran at deep level. TCRdb's copy holds only in-frame clones and misses some; the assay was immunoSEQ multiplex PCR. The profile shows 2.3 million or so clones, 80% to 95% of them singletons. Turning to this clone: Its antigen is not known.

The CDR3 contains 14 residues. Trimming cost V 3 bases and J 4 bases, with 13 bases left between them. Germline V gives CDR1 SGHRS, CDR2 YFSETQ. The chain joins TRBV5-1 to TRBJ1-1, with a weak D call TRBD1 (6 bases). The clonotype comes from a man younger than 30 in good health. Some clones in this sample may be carry-over from other donors' samples. The sequencing sample was made of naive CD4+ T cells from PBMCs. Subset given: CD45RA+ positively selected. The CDR3, as DNA: TGCGCCAGCAGCTCGGAGAGGGGGGTCACTGAAGCTTTCTTT. Translated: CASSSERGVTEAFF.